This TCR beta chain is drawn from a study of T cell responses to AZD1222 COVID-19 vaccine. As for this clone: What it binds is unknown.

General study points: After the peak T cell response, and only then, were repertoires sampled. Two doses of AZD1222 preceded a rise in Spike-specific TCR breadth and depth. Donors were chiefly white British, with a greater number of females, and clonal diversity was perhaps underestimated.

Second-dose recipients at about 4 or about 12 weeks were treated as one pooled group. Profiled with immunoSEQ multiplex PCR; TCRdb holds only in-frame clones, not every one. Of about 140,000 clones listed, 80% to 95% are singletons. This clonotype was sampled from an adult who received the AZD1222 COVID-19 vaccine. The material sequenced was peripheral blood, taken 28 days after the second AZD1222 dose.

The CDR3 bases are TGCGCCAGCAGCCAAGTGGGCAGGTGGAGGACTGAAGCTTTCTTT. Its protein product is CASSQVGRWRTEAFF. The chain is built from TRBV4-1 and TRBJ1-1; D is unclear. The V and J ends lost 1 base and 5 bases respectively, with 14 bases between them. CDR3 length equals 15 residues. CDR1 is MGHRA and CDR2 is YSYEKL in the germline V gene.